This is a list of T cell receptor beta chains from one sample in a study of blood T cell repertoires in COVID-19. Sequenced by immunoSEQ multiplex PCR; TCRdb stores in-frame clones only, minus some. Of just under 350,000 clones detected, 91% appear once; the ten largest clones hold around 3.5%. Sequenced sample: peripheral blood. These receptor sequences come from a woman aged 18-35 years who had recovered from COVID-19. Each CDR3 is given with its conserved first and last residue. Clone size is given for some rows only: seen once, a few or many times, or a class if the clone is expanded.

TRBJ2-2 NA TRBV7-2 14 CASSLWRASGELFF
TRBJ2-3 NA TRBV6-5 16 CASSLGRGYQADTQYF
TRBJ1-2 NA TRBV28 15 CASSRETGGNYGYTF
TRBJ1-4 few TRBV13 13 CASKRQGLPELFF
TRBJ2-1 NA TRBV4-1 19 CASSQDLTSGGSSYNEQFF
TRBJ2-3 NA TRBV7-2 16 CASSQRQGGGTDTQYF
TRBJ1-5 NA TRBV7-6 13 CASSSNINQPQHF
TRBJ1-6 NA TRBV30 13 CAWSVDRSSPLHF
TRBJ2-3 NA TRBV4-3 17 CASSLGQGVRSTDTQYF
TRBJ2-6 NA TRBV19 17 CASAPGTGAPGANVLTF
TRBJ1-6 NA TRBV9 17 CASSVGAVRSYNSPLHF
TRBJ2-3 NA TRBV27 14 CASSSSQGVITQYF
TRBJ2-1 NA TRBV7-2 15 CASSEDREFYNEQFF
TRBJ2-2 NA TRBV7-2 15 CASSTPGLVSGELFF
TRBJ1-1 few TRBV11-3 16 CASSLERWGLHTEAFF
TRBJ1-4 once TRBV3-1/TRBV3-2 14 CASSPTPDNEKLFF
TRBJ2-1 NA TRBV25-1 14 CASRGTSPWYEQFF
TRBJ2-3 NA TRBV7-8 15 CASSLLWEGRDTQYF
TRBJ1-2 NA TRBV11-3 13 CASSPRADYGYTF
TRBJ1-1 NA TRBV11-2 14 CASSPNRVGTEAFF
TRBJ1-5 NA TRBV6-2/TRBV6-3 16 CASSFSAHTRYQPQHF
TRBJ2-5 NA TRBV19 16 CASSPQLAGDSETQYF
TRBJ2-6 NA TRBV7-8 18 CASSLAPRRRSGANVLTF
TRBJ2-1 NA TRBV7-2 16 CASSPPRLAGANEQFF
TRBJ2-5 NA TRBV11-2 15 CASSLAQGAWETQYF
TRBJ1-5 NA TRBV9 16 CASSVDAGVDNQPQHF
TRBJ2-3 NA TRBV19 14 CASSISRGSDTQYF
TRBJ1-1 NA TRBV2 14 CASSEDPRGTEAFF
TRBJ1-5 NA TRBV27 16 CASSFASGATNQPQHF
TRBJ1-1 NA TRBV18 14 CASSPGTGETEAFF
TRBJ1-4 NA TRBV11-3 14 CASSLVQGSEKLFF
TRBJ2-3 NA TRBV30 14 CAWDGEGRTDTQYF
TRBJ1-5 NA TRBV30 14 CAWSAGGSNQPQHF
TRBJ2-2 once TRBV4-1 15 CASSLTGRETGELFF
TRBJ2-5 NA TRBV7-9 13 CASSPWQGETQYF
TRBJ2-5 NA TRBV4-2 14 CASSQEQGWETQYF
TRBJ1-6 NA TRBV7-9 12 CASSPDQSPLHF
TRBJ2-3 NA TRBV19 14 CASSPVGRTDTQYF
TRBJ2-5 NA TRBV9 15 CASSPGTSEEGTQYF
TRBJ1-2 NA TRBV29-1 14 CSVEEPFGGVSYTF
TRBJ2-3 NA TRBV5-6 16 CASTSTGLAGIDTQYF
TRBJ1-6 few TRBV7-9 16 CASTLQGSSYNSPLHF